Listed below are T cell receptor beta chains from one sample, sequenced in a study of T cell responses to AZD1222 COVID-19 vaccine. The protocol was immunoSEQ multiplex PCR, while the TCRdb copy is restricted to in-frame clones and leaves out a portion. Here the sample spans 150,000 to 200,000 clones, approximately 90% being singletons. The sequences come from peripheral blood, collected on day 0 of AZD1222 vaccination. These receptors were collected from an adult in good health. CDR3s include the opening cysteine and the closing phenylalanine or tryptophan. Clone size is shown for a subset of rows, as once, few, many or a class of expanded clone.

clone_size v_call cdr3_aa
once TRBV19 CASTQWGTSGNNEQFF
. TRBV3-1/TRBV3-2 CASSLGAHVPIAFF
. TRBV6-5 CASSPDRGRNQPQHF
. TRBV5-1 CASSPPGHLNYGYTF
once TRBV28 CASSLLGAGANVLTF
. TRBV5-6 CASSLGTSVYNEQFF
. TRBV19 CASSAIAGPAGEQYF
. TRBV5-1 CATRKGTSANEQFF
. TRBV9 CASSPRDRSSYEQYF
. TRBV5-8 CASSHHRLQETQYF
. TRBV7-2 CASGSGTSGRRYEQYF
few TRBV9 CASSWTGTPYGYTF
. TRBV9 CASSVVSNADTQYF
. TRBV19 CASSRQGTARGYTF
. TRBV7-8 CASSQDRGQPQHF
. TRBV5-1 CASSLGRRNTEAFF
once TRBV7-8 CATERGRARFF
. TRBV11-2 CASSFRRAYEQYF
once TRBV7-9 CASSPRGIDTQYF
. TRBV3-1/TRBV3-2 CASSPRQISYYGYTF
few TRBV6-2/TRBV6-3 CASSYSRTTNHYTEAFF
once TRBV5-1 CASSLRVLTEQYF
. TRBV6-5 CASSYSDNSYEQYF
. TRBV18 CASSPPTGRTYEQYF
. TRBV7-2 CASSLGGSNGELFF
. TRBV6-2/TRBV6-3 CASSYLDRANQPQHF
. TRBV3-1/TRBV3-2 CASSQARTSYEQYF
. TRBV5-5 CASSFSLDRTRAEKLFF
. TRBV7-9 CASTFQGTDTQYF
once TRBV5-6 CASSFLRAGLDTEAFF
. TRBV18 CASSPPGGSSYNEQFF
once TRBV18 CASSPRGHRDQPQHF
. TRBV19 CASSPSEVRGGGETQYF
. TRBV5-4 CASSPFLGRTEAFF
. TRBV30 CAWQQGGVGELFF
. TRBV19 CASSTTSGSFNEQFF
. TRBV11-2 CASSLIGQNYGYTF
. TRBV27 CASSLPGQGAREQYF
. TRBV9 CATGGWNTEAFF
. TRBV29-1 CSVEIVGGVPEQFF
. TRBV5-4 CASSRQGGYEQYF
. TRBV5-5 CASSLFGAYEQYF
. TRBV28 CASSHDLVAGVISQFF
. TRBV4-1 CASSSRGAGGFSDTQYF
. TRBV29-1 CSVDRRGGGYYGYTF
. TRBV7-8 CASSLVGGVDNEQFF
. TRBV27 CASIYPGLAGPSPQYF
. TRBV19 CASSPRGRGDTEAFF
. TRBV6-1 CASSDISAGGAYGYTF
. TRBV28 CATSTGGNTIYF
once TRBV18 CASSPQGRNTEAFF
few TRBV21-1 CASTKRGRGDEKLFF
. TRBV19 CASSSTSGSYEQYF
. TRBV10-2 CATPRQRASNTGELFF
. TRBV10-3 CAISESSAGTGGEQFF
. TRBV10-2 CASSESPTQETQYF
. TRBV6-4 CASSRTANTEAFF
. TRBV7-8 CASSLPARANYGYTF